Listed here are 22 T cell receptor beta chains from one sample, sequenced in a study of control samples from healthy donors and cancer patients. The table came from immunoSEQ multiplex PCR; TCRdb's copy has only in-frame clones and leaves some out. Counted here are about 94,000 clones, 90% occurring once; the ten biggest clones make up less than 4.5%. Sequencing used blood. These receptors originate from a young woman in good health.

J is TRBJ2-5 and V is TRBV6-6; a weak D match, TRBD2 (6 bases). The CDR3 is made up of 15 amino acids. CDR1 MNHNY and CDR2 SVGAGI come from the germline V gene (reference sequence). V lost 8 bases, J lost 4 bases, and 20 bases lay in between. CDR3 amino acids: CASGLGGTERETQYF. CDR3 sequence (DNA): TGTGCCAGCGGCCTTGGGGGGACCGAAAGAGAGACCCAGTACTTC.

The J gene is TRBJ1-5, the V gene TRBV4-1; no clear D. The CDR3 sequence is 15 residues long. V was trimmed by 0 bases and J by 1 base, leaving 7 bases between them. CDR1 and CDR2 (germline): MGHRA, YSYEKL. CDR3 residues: CASSQEVGSNQPQHF. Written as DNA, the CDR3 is TGCGCCAGCAGCCAAGAGGTAGGGAGCAATCAGCCCCAGCATTTT.

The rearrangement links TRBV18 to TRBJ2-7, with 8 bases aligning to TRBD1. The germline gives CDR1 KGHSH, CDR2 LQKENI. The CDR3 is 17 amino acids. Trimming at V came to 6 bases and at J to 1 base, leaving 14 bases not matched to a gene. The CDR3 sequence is CASSLERQGSHSYEQYF. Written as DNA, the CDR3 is TGTGCCAGCTCTCTTGAAAGACAGGGGTCGCATTCCTACGAGCAGTACTTC.

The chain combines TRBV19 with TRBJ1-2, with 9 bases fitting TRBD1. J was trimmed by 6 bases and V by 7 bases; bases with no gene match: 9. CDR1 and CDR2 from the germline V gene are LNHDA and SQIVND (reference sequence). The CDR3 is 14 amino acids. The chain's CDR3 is CASTPRDRAHGYTF. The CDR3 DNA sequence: TGTGCCAGTACCCCCCGGGACAGGGCACATGGCTACACCTTC.

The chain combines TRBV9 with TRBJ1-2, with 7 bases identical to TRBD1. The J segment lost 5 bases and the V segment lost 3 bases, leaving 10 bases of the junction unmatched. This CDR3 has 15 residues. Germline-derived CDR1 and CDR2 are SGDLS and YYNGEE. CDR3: CASSAGNRGEYGYTF. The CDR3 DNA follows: TGTGCCAGCAGCGCAGGGAACAGGGGCGAATATGGCTACACCTTC. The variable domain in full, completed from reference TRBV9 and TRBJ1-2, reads DSGVTQTPKHLITATGQRVTLRCSPRSGDLSVYWYQQSLDQGLQFLIQYYNGEERAKGNILERFSAQQFPDLHSELNLSSLELGDSALYFCASSAGNRGEYGYTFGSGTRLTVV.

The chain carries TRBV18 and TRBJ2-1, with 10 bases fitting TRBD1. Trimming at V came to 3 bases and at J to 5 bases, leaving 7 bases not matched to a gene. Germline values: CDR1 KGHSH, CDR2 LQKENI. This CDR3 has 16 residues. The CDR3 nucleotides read TGTGCCAGCTCACCGCAGACAGGGGGCATCGACAATGAGCAGTTCTTC. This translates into CASSPQTGGIDNEQFF.

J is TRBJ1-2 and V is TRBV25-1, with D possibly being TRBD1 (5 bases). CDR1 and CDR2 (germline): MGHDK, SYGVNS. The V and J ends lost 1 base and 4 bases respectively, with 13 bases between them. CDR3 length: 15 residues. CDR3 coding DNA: TGTGCCAGCAGTGAATCTGGCCAGGGTGGCTATGGCTACACCTTC. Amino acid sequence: CASSESGQGGYGYTF.

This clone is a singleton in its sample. The CDR3 coding sequence is TGTGCCAGCAGAGACAGGGGGAACACTGAAGCTTTCTTT. Protein sequence: CASRDRGNTEAFF. The V call is TRBV2, the J call TRBJ1-1; 8 nucleotides line up with TRBD1. With 6 bases clipped from V and 1 base from J, the junction kept 1 base outside the gene matches. CDR1 SNHLY and CDR2 FYNNEI come from the germline V gene. The CDR3 is 13 residues long. The full variable domain, rest sourced from reference TRBV2 and TRBJ1-1, is EPEVTQTPSHQVTQMGQEVILRCVPISNHLYFYWYRQILGQKVEFLVSFYNNEISEKSEIFDDQFSVERPDGSNFTLKIRSTKLEDSAMYFCASRDRGNTEAFFGQGTRLTVV.

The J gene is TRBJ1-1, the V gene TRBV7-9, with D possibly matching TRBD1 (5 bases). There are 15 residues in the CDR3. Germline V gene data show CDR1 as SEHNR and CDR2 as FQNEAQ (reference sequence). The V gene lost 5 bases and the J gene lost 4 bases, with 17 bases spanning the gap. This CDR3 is CASSEGHGGGTEAFF. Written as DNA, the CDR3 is TGTGCCAGCAGCGAAGGCCACGGCGGGGGCACTGAAGCTTTCTTT.

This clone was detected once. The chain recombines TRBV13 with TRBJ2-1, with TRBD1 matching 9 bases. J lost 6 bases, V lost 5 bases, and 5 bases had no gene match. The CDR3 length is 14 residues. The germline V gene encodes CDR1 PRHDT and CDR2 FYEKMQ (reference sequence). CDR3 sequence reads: CASSARTGANEQFF. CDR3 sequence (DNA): TGTGCCAGCAGCGCGCGGACAGGGGCCAATGAGCAGTTCTTC.

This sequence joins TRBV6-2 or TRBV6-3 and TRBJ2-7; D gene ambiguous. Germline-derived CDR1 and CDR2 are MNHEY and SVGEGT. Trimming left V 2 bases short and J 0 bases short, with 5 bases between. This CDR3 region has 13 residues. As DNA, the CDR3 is TGTGCCAGCAGTTACGCTAACTCCTACGAGCAGTACTTC. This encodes CASSYANSYEQYF.

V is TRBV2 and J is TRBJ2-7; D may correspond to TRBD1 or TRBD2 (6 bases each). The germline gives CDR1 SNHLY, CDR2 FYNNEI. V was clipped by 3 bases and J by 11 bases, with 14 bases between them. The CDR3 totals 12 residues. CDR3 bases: TGTGCCAGCAGTGATTATCCGGGGGCGGAGTACTTC. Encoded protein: CASSDYPGAEYF.

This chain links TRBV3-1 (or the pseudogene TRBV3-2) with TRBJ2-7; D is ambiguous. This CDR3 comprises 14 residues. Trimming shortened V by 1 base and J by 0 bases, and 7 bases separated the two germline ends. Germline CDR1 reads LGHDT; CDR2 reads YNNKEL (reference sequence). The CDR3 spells CASSQAGISYEQYF. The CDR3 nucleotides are TGTGCCAGCAGCCAAGCGGGCATCTCCTACGAGCAGTACTTC.

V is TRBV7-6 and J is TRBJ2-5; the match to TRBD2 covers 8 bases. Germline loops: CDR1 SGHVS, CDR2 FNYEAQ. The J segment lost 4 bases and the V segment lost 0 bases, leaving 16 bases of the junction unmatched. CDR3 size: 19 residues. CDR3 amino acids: CASSLAVRGADYYIETQYF. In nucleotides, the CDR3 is TGTGCCAGCAGCTTAGCGGTGCGGGGGGCAGATTATTATATAGAGACCCAGTACTTC. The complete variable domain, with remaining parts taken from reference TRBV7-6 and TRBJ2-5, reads GAGVSQSPRYKVTKRGQDVALRCDPISGHVSLYWYRQALGQGPEFLTYFNYEAQQDKSGLPNDRFSAERPEGSISTLTIQRTEQRDSAMYRCASSLAVRGADYYIETQYFGPGTRLLVL.

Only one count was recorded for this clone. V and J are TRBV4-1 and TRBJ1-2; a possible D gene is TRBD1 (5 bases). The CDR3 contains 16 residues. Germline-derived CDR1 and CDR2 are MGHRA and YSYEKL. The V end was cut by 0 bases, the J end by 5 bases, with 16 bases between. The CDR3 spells CASSQDLDGGLYGYTF. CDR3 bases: TGCGCCAGCAGCCAAGATTTGGATGGGGGACTTTATGGCTACACCTTC.

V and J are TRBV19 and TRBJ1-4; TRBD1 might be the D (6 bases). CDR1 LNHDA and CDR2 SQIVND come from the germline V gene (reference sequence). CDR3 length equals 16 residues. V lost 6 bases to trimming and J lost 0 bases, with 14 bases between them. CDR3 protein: CASRGGMDATNEKLFF. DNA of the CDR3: TGTGCCAGTAGAGGGGGTATGGATGCAACTAATGAAAAACTGTTTTTT.

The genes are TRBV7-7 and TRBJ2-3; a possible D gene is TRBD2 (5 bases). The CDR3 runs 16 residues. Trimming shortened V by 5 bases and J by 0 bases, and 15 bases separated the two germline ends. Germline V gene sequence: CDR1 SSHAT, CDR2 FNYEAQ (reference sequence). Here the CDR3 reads CASSPKAAPSTDTQYF. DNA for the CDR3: TGTGCCAGCAGCCCCAAAGCGGCTCCTAGCACAGATACGCAGTATTTT.

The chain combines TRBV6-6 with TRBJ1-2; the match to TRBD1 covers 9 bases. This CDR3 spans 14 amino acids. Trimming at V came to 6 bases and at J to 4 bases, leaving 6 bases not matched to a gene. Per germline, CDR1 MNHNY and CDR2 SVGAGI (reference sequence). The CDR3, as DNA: TGTGCCAGCAGACCGGGACAGGGAACCTATGGCTACACCTTC. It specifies CASRPGQGTYGYTF.

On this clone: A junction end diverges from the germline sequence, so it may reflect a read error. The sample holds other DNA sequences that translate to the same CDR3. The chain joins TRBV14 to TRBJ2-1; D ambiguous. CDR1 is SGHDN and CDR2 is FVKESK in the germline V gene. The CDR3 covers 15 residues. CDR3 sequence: CASSQGLDGYNEQFF. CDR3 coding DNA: TGTGCCAGCAGTCAAGGATTGGACGGTTACAATGAGCAGTTCTTC.

CDR3 nucleotide sequence: TGTGCCAGCAGCCAATCGAGGGTGGGGAACGAGCAGTACTTC. Translated, it gives CASSQSRVGNEQYF. The chain carries TRBV16 and TRBJ2-7, with D possibly matching TRBD2 (5 bases). The CDR3 is 14 residues long. Germline values: CDR1 KGHSY, CDR2 FQNENV. Trimming shortened V by 0 bases and J by 5 bases, and 11 bases separated the two germline ends.

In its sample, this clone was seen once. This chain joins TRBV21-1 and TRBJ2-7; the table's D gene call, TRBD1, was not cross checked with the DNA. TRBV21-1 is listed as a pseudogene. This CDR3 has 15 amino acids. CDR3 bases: TGTGCCAGCAGCAAAGGAGGGGGTATCACCTACGAGCAGTACTTC. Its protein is CASSKGGGITYEQYF.

The CDR3 region is CASSWDRVNTEAFF. The CDR3 bases are TGCGCCAGCAGCTGGGACAGGGTGAACACTGAAGCTTTCTTT. The V call is TRBV5-1, the J call TRBJ1-1; 9 nucleotides agree with TRBD1. The trim removed 3 bases at V and 0 bases at J, leaving 0 bases unmatched. CDR1 is SGHRS and CDR2 is YFSETQ in the germline V gene. There are 14 residues in the CDR3.